Below are 10 T cell receptor beta chains sequenced from a single sample in a study of T cell responses to AZD1222 COVID-19 vaccine. This table comes from immunoSEQ multiplex PCR, and its TCRdb copy is limited to in-frame clones, with some not included. The sample consists of fewer than 150,000 clones, roughly 92% of them appearing once. This material consisted of peripheral blood, taken 28 days after the second AZD1222 dose. The receptors originated from an adult who received the AZD1222 COVID-19 vaccine.

The chain combines TRBV6-2 or TRBV6-3 with TRBJ1-2; D possibly corresponds to TRBD1 (5 bases). Germline CDR1 MNHEY, CDR2 SVGEGT. Trimming removed 2 bases at V and 4 bases at J, with 14 bases between. This CDR3 region has 15 residues. The CDR3 DNA sequence: TGTGCCAGCAGTTACGCCCCCGGGGCGAGCTATGGCTACACCTTC. Its translation: CASSYAPGASYGYTF.

A single count supports this clone. The chain links TRBV28 to TRBJ1-2; TRBD1 is a possible D gene (5 bases). The V gene lost 0 bases and the J gene lost 3 bases, with 8 bases spanning the gap. Germline V gives CDR1 MDHEN, CDR2 SYDVKM. This CDR3 spans 14 amino acids. CDR3 coding DNA: TGTGCCAGCAGTTTATGGGGGCAACACTATGGCTACACCTTC. It specifies CASSLWGQHYGYTF.

The chain couples TRBV6-5 to TRBJ1-4; 10 nucleotides match TRBD1. The V segment lost 5 bases and the J segment 5 bases; nucleotides outside the gene matches: 5. CDR1 MNHEY and CDR2 SVGAGI come from the germline V gene. CDR3 size: 15 residues. In DNA form, the CDR3 reads TGTGCCAGCAGTCGGACAGGGGGACAGAATGAAAAACTGTTTTTT. Translation: CASSRTGGQNEKLFF.

This clone has a count of ten or more. The chain links TRBV30 to TRBJ2-2; maybe TRBD1 (6 bases). Trimming cost V 2 bases and J 3 bases, with 10 bases left between them. Per germline, CDR1 GTSNPN and CDR2 SVGIG (reference sequence). The CDR3 consists of 14 residues. CDR3 sequence: CAWSPNRDTGELFF. In DNA form, the CDR3 reads TGTGCCTGGAGTCCGAACAGGGACACCGGGGAGCTGTTTTTT.

CDR3 DNA sequence: TGTGCCAGCGGGGCCCCGCGACCTGATAGCAATCAGCCCCAGCATTTT. Translation: CASGAPRPDSNQPQHF. This chain connects TRBV7-9 to TRBJ1-5; D is possibly TRBD1 (5 bases). V shed 8 bases and J shed 0 bases, with 17 bases lying between them. The CDR3 contains 16 residues. Germline CDR1 SEHNR, CDR2 FQNEAQ (reference sequence).

The chain joins TRBV12-3 or TRBV12-4 to TRBJ1-1; D unresolved. Deletions cut 8 bases from V and 1 base from J, with 11 bases between. CDR3 size: 13 residues. The CDR3 is CASRRLANTEAFF. The CDR3 DNA reads TGTGCCAGCCGAAGATTAGCGAACACTGAAGCTTTCTTT.

V usage is TRBV7-2 and J usage is TRBJ1-4; 7 nucleotides line up with TRBD1. CDR1 is SGHTA, CDR2 FQGNSA, per germline. CDR3 length: 18 residues. Trimming removed 1 base from V and 7 bases from J; junction bases left unmatched: 15. DNA for the CDR3: TGTGCCAGCAGCTTAGGGCTCGTGGGGGGACAGAGCATTGAAAAACTGTTTTTT. It specifies CASSLGLVGGQSIEKLFF.

The rearrangement uses TRBV4-3 and TRBJ2-6; TRBD1 aligns across 12 bases. This CDR3 spans 19 amino acids. The germline V gene has CDR1 LGHNA and CDR2 YSLEER. Losses at the gene ends were 0 bases for V and 7 bases for J; bases not matched to a gene: 10. The CDR3 DNA is TGCGCCAGCAGCCAAGATTGGGGGGACAGGGGGCTTTTTGCCAACGTCCTGACTTTC. This sequence encodes CASSQDWGDRGLFANVLTF.

The V gene is TRBV6-2 or TRBV6-3, the J gene TRBJ1-1; D not resolved. This CDR3 region has 12 residues. CDR1 and CDR2 (germline): MNHEY, SVGEGT. Trimming cost V 0 bases and J 11 bases, with 10 bases left between them. The DNA for the CDR3 is TGTGCCAGCAGTTACTCGGGCTCAGCCGCTTTCTTT. Its translation: CASSYSGSAAFF.

The rearrangement joins TRBV6-1 to TRBJ2-7; D is unresolved. CDR1 and CDR2 (germline): MNHNS, SASEGT. V was cut by 1 base and J by 1 base, with 8 bases left in between. The CDR3 totals 14 residues. The CDR3 DNA is TGTGCCAGCAGTGAAGTGCGGAGATCCTACGAGCAGTACTTC. Translation gives CASSEVRRSYEQYF.